This T cell receptor (beta chain) was retrieved from a study of T cell repertoires in cytomegalovirus infection. Study background: Recently identified HLA-C-restricted and well-studied HLA-B-restricted CMV epitopes were used.

V shed 4 bases and J 4 bases; nucleotides not matched to a gene: 7. The CDR3 has 15 amino acids. Germline V gene lookup returns CDR1 SGHVS and CDR2 FQNEAQ. Study-level results: CMV carriers with the relevant HLA were identified by cumulative public TCR beta family frequency.

TCRdb re-called the reads through MiXCR, storing one row per CDR3 protein. The repertoire consists of roughly 800,000 distinct CDR3 sequences, with 25% to 35% occurring once and the leading ten covering around 13%. The table lists this clonotype with many counts. What it recognizes is unknown. The receptor was isolated from a human donor in good health (CMV status not recorded). Some clones in this sample may be carry-over from other donors' samples. Sample: cultured CD8+ T cells from PBMCs, taken from culture after CMV antigen stimulation. The rearrangement uses TRBV7-8 and TRBJ1-2; TRBD1 matches 9 bases. CDR3 sequence reads: CASSSYRGPSYGYTF. Here the CDR3 DNA reads TGTGCCAGCAGCTCCTACAGGGGGCCTAGCTATGGCTACACCTTC. The whole variable domain, filled in from reference TRBV7-8 and TRBJ1-2, reads GAGVSQSPRYKVAKRGQDVALRCDPISGHVSLFWYQQALGQGPEFLTYFQNEAQLDKSGLPSDRFFAERPEGSVSTLKIQRTQQEDSAVYLCASSSYRGPSYGYTFGSGTRLTVV.